These 11 T cell receptor beta chains were sequenced from one sample in a study of blood T cell repertoires in COVID-19. Here immunoSEQ multiplex PCR was the method, and the copy in TCRdb shows in-frame clones only, minus some. The data contain approximately 30,000 clones, about 90% of them seen just once; the ten biggest clones take up approximately 2.4%. Sequencing input: peripheral blood. Source of these receptors: a human donor in a cohort sampled during active COVID-19.

The V and J genes are TRBV7-9 and TRBJ1-3; 7 nucleotides match TRBD1. This CDR3 has 14 amino acids. Germline V gene data show CDR1 as SEHNR and CDR2 as FQNEAQ (reference sequence). The V gene end was trimmed by 9 bases and the J gene end by 3 bases; junction bases not matched to a gene: 8. The CDR3 DNA follows: TGTGCCAGTATCGACAGGGCGGGTGGAAACACCATATATTTT. Translation: CASIDRAGGNTIYF.

V is TRBV19 and J is TRBJ1-6, with TRBD1 as a possible D gene (6 bases). Germline values: CDR1 LNHDA, CDR2 SQIVND (reference sequence). This CDR3 is 15 amino acids long. The germline V and J ends were trimmed by 10 bases and 3 bases, with 16 bases remaining between them. In DNA form, the CDR3 reads TGTGCCACCAGAGGGGGGGCCATCTATAATTCACCCCTCCACTTT. Its translation: CATRGGAIYNSPLHF.

V and J are TRBV7-3 and TRBJ2-3; D is ambiguous. CDR1 and CDR2 from the germline V gene are SGHTA and FQGTGA. With 2 bases removed from V and 6 bases from J, the gap between germline ends came to 6 bases. This CDR3 region has 12 residues. The CDR3 reads CASSLSPDTQYF. Written as DNA, the CDR3 is TGTGCCAGCAGCTTATCCCCGGATACGCAGTATTTT.

The J gene is TRBJ1-2, the V gene TRBV6-6; 8 bases are a match to TRBD1. CDR3 size: 15 residues. The junction had 9 bases not matched to a gene; V was cut back by 5 bases and J by 4 bases. From germline, CDR1 is MNHNY and CDR2 SVGAGI (reference sequence). The DNA of the CDR3 is TGTGCCAGCAGTCTTATGGACAGGGCCTCCTATGGCTACACCTTC. Translating gives CASSLMDRASYGYTF.

V and J are TRBV6-5 and TRBJ2-3, with TRBD1 matching 7 bases. The CDR3 contains 13 residues. CDR1 is MNHEY and CDR2 is SVGAGI in the germline V gene. V lost 6 bases, J lost 11 bases, and 11 bases stayed unmatched. CDR3 DNA: TGTGCCAGCAGCCGGGGACAGCCGGGTGAGCAGTATTTT. This translates into CASSRGQPGEQYF.

This chain joins TRBV18 and TRBJ1-2; TRBD1 agrees at 7 bases. Trimming removed 2 bases from V and 6 bases from J; junction bases left unmatched: 3. Per the germline V gene, CDR1 is KGHSH and CDR2 is LQKENI. CDR3 length: 13 residues. The chain's CDR3 is CASSPKGADGYTF. CDR3 coding DNA: TGTGCCAGCTCACCAAAGGGGGCAGATGGCTACACCTTC.

The gene calls are TRBV3-1 (or the pseudogene TRBV3-2) and TRBJ1-2, with 7 bases matching TRBD1. The CDR3 has 15 residues. Germline-derived CDR1 and CDR2 are LGHDT and YNNKEL (reference sequence). Losses at the gene ends were 5 bases for V and 7 bases for J; bases not matched to a gene: 13. The CDR3 nucleotides are TGTGCCAGCAGCTCTAACCAACAGGGGACAAGTGGCTACACCTTC. It encodes CASSSNQQGTSGYTF.

The genes are TRBV7-2 and TRBJ2-5; the D is unclear. Germline assignment: CDR1 SGHTA and CDR2 FQGNSA. This CDR3 is built from 12 residues. The V end was cut by 2 bases, the J end by 4 bases, with 5 bases between. The DNA for the CDR3 is TGTGCCAGCAGCTTACAGCGAGAGACCCAGTACTTC. It encodes CASSLQRETQYF.

A few counts support this clone. The chain is built from TRBV6-2 or TRBV6-3 and TRBJ2-7; 11 bases map to TRBD1. The germline CDR1 and CDR2 sequences are MNHEY and SVGEGT. V shed 0 bases and J 0 bases; nucleotides not matched to a gene: 10. The CDR3 length is 19 residues. CDR3 protein: CASSYSGSRTGGLSYEQYF. The CDR3 DNA sequence: TGTGCCAGCAGTTACTCGGGTTCGCGGACAGGGGGCCTCTCCTACGAGCAGTACTTC.

V usage is TRBV5-4 and J usage is TRBJ1-2, with D possibly being TRBD1 (5 bases). Germline V lookup: CDR1 SGHNT, CDR2 YYREEE (reference sequence). This CDR3 comprises 13 residues. Between the trimmed V and J ends, which lost 3 bases and 4 bases, there was a span of 10 bases. The CDR3 sequence: CASSSTVSYGYTF. CDR3 sequence (DNA): TGTGCCAGCAGCTCGACAGTTTCCTATGGCTACACCTTC. The whole variable domain, filled in from reference TRBV5-4 and TRBJ1-2, reads ETGVTQSPTHLIKTRGQQVTLRCSSQSGHNTVSWYQQALGQGPQFIFQYYREEENGRGNFPPRFSGLQFPNYSSELNVNALELDDSALYLCASSSTVSYGYTFGSGTRLTVV.

This chain joins TRBV6-5 and TRBJ2-7, with TRBD2 identical over 8 bases. CDR1 is MNHEY and CDR2 is SVGAGI in the germline V gene. The CDR3 spans 15 residues. V trimming: 4 bases; J trimming: 2 bases; junction bases outside the gene matches: 7. CDR3 loop: CASSFISGGTYEQYF. In DNA, the CDR3 is TGTGCCAGCAGTTTCATCTCGGGGGGGACCTACGAGCAGTACTTC.